The 5 T cell receptor beta chains reported below all come from one sample, sequenced in a study of shared T cell receptors in the human thymus. Method: immunoSEQ multiplex PCR; TCRdb's copy keeps in-frame clones and lacks some. The table includes about 400,000 clones, approximately 95% detected once. The source material was thymocytes. The receptors originated from a human donor.

In its sample, this clone was seen once. The V call is TRBV28, the J call TRBJ2-3; tentatively, D is TRBD1 (6 bases). This CDR3 region has 15 residues. The germline V gene has CDR1 MDHEN and CDR2 SYDVKM. Trimming shortened V by 7 bases and J by 2 bases, and 16 bases separated the two germline ends. The CDR3 DNA reads TGTGCCAGCACCCTGGCAGGGGCACTCACAGATACGCAGTATTTT. Its translation is CASTLAGALTDTQYF.

The genes are TRBV9 and TRBJ2-1, with 12 bases lining up with TRBD2. Germline-derived CDR1 and CDR2 are SGDLS and YYNGEE. The CDR3 length is 17 residues. V shed 4 bases, J shed 3 bases, and the junction held 8 bases outside the gene matches. CDR3 amino acids: CASSPLAGGPIYNEQFF. CDR3 DNA sequence: TGTGCCAGCAGCCCCCTAGCGGGAGGGCCCATCTACAATGAGCAGTTCTTC.

The genes are TRBV6-5 and TRBJ2-5, with D tentatively TRBD2 (6 bases). Germline V CDR1 and CDR2: MNHEY, SVGAGI. V was clipped by 1 base and J by 7 bases, with 16 bases between them. The length of the CDR3 is 15 residues. CDR3 protein: CASSYYGRGGGTQYF. The CDR3 DNA sequence: TGTGCCAGCAGTTACTACGGGAGAGGTGGGGGGACCCAGTACTTC.

This sequence joins TRBV30 and TRBJ2-7; 10 bases align to TRBD1. Germline V gene sequence: CDR1 GTSNPN, CDR2 SVGIG (reference sequence). V gave up 5 bases and J gave up 0 bases; unmatched junction bases: 4. The CDR3 is 14 amino acids. This CDR3 reads CAWVRTGGSYEQYF. CDR3 DNA sequence: TGTGCCTGGGTGCGGACAGGGGGCTCCTACGAGCAGTACTTC.

V and J are TRBV28 and TRBJ1-3, with D possibly matching TRBD1 (5 bases). Trimming took 4 bases from V and 0 from J, leaving 13 bases between them. The CDR3 totals 16 residues. Germline V gene lookup returns CDR1 MDHEN and CDR2 SYDVKM. DNA of the CDR3: TGTGCCAGCAGTTCCGGGGGGTTTTTCTCTGGAAACACCATATATTTT. Protein sequence: CASSSGGFFSGNTIYF.